The clone carrying this T cell receptor (beta chain) was detected only a few times. The sample is drawn from a study of OX40 agonist ivuxolimab in advanced cancers. This table comes from immunoSEQ multiplex PCR, and its TCRdb copy is limited to in-frame clones, with some not included. The sample has about 120,000 clones, more than 80% seen once. Cycle 7 day 1, cycle 4 day 1, and baseline were the timepoints at which blood was sampled. CDR3 length: 13 residues. V was pared by 9 bases and J by 4 bases, with 7 bases of the junction left unmatched. In germline, CDR1 is MRHNA, CDR2 SNTAGT. This receptor was identified in an adult with an advanced solid tumor such as melanoma, head and neck, liver or kidney cancer. The chain uses TRBV6-4 and TRBJ2-7, with TRBD2 identical over 9 bases. The source material was CD4+ or CD8+ T cells sorted from blood, sampled in a trial of the OX40 agonist ivuxolimab. The CDR3 bases are TGTGCCAGTTCTAGCGGGGAGCTTTACGAGCAGTACTTC. This encodes CASSSGELYEQYF.